The sequence of this T cell receptor beta chain was determined in a study of blood T cell repertoires in COVID-19. In the original workflow: For nucleated cells, counts were estimated from reference gene primer amplification. The data were produced by immunoSEQ multiplex PCR, yet TCRdb's version contains in-frame clones alone and is incomplete. That table furnishes V, J and clone size, whereas the DNA furnished D and trimming. Of some 190,000 clones detected, 85% to 90% appear once; the ten largest clones hold 6.5% to 9%. The germline V gene encodes CDR1 SGDLS and CDR2 YYNGEE. Losses at the gene ends were 3 bases for V and 8 bases for J; bases not matched to a gene: 16. This CDR3 has 17 amino acids.

The sample was peripheral blood. The receptor's source is a woman aged 55-70 years with acute or convalescent COVID-19. The rearrangement uses TRBV9 and TRBJ2-1; TRBD2 matches 8 bases. The CDR3, as DNA: TGTGCCAGCAGCGAGAGCCTTGGTCGGGAGGGCCAGTATGAGCAGTTCTTC. Translated: CASSESLGREGQYEQFF.